The T cell receptor (beta chain) under discussion was sequenced for a study of cytotoxic CD8 clonotypes in ibrutinib-treated CLL. CDR3 length equals 13 residues. Germline CDR1 and CDR2: SGHRS and YFSETQ. Trimming removed 5 bases from V and 1 base from J, with 9 bases in between. Profiled with immunoSEQ multiplex PCR; TCRdb holds only in-frame clones, not every one. The sample consists of just over 200,000 clones, 75% to 80% of them appearing once. Specimen: PBMCs, collected after 12 months of ibrutinib treatment. The chain links TRBV5-1 to TRBJ1-1, with D unclear. The receptor's source is a human donor with chronic lymphocytic leukemia. The CDR3 DNA is TGCGCCAGCAGTCGAATGGGGAACACTGAAGCTTTCTTT. Amino acid sequence: CASSRMGNTEAFF. Together with reference TRBV5-1 and TRBJ1-1, the CDR3 gives the full variable domain: KAGVTQTPRYLIKTRGQQVTLSCSPISGHRSVSWYQQTPGQGLQFLFEYFSETQRNKGNFPGRFSGRQFSNSRSEMNVSTLELGDSALYLCASSRMGNTEAFFGQGTRLTVV.